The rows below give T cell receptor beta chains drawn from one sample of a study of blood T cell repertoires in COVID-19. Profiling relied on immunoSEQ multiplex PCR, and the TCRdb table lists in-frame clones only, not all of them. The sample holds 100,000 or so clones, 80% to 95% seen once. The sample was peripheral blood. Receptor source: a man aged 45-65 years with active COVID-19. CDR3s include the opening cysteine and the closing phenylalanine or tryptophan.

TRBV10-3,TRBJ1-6,CAISGQGDSPLHF
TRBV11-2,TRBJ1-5,CASSYRDNQPQHF
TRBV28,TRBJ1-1,CASSFPDSDTEAFF
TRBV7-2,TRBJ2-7,CASSRSRDSYEQYF
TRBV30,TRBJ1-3,CAWSPPPARNTIYF
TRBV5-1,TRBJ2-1,CASSLGVLAGAYNEQFF
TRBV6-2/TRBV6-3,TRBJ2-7,CASSYGQGTYEQYF
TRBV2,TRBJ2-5,CASSEARALETQYF
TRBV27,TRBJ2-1,CASSPRKSGLAGVNEQFF
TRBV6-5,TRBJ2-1,CASPDSYYNEQFF
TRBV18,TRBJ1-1,CASSPGQGTAFF
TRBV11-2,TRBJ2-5,CASSSLGVWETQYF
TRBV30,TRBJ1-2,CAWSSNYGYTF
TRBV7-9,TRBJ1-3,CASSGGGSGNTIYF
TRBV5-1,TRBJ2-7,CASSFRGEQYF
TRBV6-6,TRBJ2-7,CASTHGGLAKQYF
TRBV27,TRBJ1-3,CASSLQGSGNTIYF
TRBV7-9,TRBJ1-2,CASSFKGQYGYTF
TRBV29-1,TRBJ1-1,CSVVPGAAWNTEAFF
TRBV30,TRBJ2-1,CAWSVQAGYNEQFF
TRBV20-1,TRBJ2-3,CSASPPGAGGGTDTQYF
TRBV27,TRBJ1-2,CASSLSPGVYGYTF
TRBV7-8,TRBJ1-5,CASSLGRDSTPANQPQHF
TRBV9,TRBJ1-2,CASRGLWGYTF
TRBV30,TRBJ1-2,CAWAGQAYGYTF
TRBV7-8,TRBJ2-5,CASSFRQQETQYF
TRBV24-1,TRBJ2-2,CATSDQGWRTGELFF